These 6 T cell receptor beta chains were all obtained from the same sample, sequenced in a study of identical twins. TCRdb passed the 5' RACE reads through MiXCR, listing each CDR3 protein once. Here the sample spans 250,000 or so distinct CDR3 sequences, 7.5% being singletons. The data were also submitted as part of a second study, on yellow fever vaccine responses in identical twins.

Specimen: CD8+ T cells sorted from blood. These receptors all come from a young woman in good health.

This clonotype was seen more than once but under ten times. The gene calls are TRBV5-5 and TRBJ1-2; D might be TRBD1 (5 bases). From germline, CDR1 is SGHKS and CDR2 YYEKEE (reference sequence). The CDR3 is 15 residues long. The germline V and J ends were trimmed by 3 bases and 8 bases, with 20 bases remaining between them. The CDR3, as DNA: TGTGCCAGCAGCTGGGACGGCGTGGCCTTGGCCGGCTACACCTTC. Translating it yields CASSWDGVALAGYTF.

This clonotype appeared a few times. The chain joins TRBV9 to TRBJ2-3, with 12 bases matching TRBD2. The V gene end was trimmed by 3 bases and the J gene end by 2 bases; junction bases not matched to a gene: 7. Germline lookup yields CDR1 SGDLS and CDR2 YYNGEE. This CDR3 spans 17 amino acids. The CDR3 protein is CASSGTGLAGYTDTQYF. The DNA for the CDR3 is TGTGCCAGCAGCGGGACGGGACTAGCGGGCTACACAGATACGCAGTATTTT.

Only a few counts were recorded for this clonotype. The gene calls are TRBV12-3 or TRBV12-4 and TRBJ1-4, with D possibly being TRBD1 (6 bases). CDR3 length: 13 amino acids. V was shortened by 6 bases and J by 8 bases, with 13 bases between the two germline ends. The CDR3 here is CASSPRGREKLFF. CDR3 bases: TGTGCCAGCAGCCCGAGGGGGAGAGAAAAACTGTTTTTT.

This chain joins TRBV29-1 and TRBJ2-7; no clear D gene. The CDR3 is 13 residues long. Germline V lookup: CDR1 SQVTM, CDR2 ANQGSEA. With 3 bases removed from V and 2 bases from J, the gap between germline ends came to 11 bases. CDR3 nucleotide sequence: TGCAGCGTTGAGTTAGGGTGGCCCTACGAGCAGTACTTC. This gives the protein CSVELGWPYEQYF.

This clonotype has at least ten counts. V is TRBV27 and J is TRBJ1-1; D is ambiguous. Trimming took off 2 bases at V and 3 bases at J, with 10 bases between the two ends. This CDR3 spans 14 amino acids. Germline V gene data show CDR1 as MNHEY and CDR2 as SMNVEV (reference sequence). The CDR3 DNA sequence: TGTGCCAGCAGTTTAATCTGGGGTGACACTGAAGCTTTCTTT. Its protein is CASSLIWGDTEAFF.

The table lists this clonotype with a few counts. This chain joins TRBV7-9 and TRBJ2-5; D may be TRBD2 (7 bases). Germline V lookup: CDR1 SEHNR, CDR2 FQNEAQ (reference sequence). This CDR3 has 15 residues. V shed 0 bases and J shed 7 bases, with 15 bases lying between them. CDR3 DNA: TGTGCCAGCAGCTTAGCGGGGGGGCCGGAAGTGACCCAGTACTTC. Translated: CASSLAGGPEVTQYF.